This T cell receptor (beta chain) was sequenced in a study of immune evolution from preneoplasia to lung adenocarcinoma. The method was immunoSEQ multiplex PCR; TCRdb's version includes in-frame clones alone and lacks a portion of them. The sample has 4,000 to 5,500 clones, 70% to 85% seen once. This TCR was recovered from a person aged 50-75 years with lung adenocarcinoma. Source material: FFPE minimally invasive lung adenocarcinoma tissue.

CDR3 nucleotide sequence: TGTGCCAGCAGTTACTCGATTGGCGCCACATACAATGAGCAGTTCTTC. This gives the protein CASSYSIGATYNEQFF. The chain employs TRBV6-5 and TRBJ2-1; no reliable D call. The CDR3 covers 16 residues. Between the trimmed V and J ends, which lost 0 bases and 4 bases, there was a span of 13 bases. Germline CDR1 reads MNHEY; CDR2 reads SVGAGI.